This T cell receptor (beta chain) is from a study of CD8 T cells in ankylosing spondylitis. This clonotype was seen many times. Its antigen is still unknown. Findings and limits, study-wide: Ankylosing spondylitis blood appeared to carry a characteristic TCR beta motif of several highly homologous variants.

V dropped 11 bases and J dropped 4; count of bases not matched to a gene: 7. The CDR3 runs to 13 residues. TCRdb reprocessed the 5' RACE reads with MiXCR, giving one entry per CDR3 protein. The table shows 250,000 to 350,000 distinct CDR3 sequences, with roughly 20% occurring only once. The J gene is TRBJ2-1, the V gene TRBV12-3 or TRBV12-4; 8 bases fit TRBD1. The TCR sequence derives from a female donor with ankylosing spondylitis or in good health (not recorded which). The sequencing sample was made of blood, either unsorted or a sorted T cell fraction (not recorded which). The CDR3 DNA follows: TGTGCCTGCGCCAGGGGGCCGTACAATGAGCAGTTCTTC. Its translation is CACARGPYNEQFF.